These T cell receptor beta chains were read from a single sample in a study of blood T cells in healthy people across ages. TCRdb reanalysed the 5' RACE reads using MiXCR and keeps one entry per CDR3 protein. Among about 1,400,000 distinct CDR3 sequences, 42% were seen once, and the ten largest hold roughly 7.7%. Sequenced sample: blood. All receptors come from a woman between 18 and 30 years old in good health. CDR3s include the opening cysteine and the closing phenylalanine or tryptophan. D genes are given only for firm matches. Rows may omit the clone size; those that give it use once, few, many or a size class.

TRBV12-3/TRBV12-4	TRBJ2-1	.	17	TRBD2	CASSPFSGRAGRGEQFF	TGTGCCAGCAGCCCGTTTTCCGGACGAGCGGGGAGGGGTGAGCAGTTCTTC
TRBV27	TRBJ2-7	.	15	TRBD1	CASSPRDSRQDEQYF	TGTGCCAGCAGTCCACGGGACAGTCGCCAGGACGAGCAGTACTTC
TRBV24-1	TRBJ2-6	few	16	.	CATSDWTTEGANVLTF	TGTGCCACCAGTGATTGGACAACGGAGGGGGCCAACGTCCTGACTTTC
TRBV6-1	TRBJ2-7	.	15	.	CASSERRGPRDEQYF	TGTGCCAGCAGTGAACGTCGGGGGCCGAGGGACGAGCAGTACTTC
TRBV2	TRBJ2-7	.	15	.	CASSEKGLWIYEQYF	TGTGCCAGCAGTGAAAAGGGACTGTGGATTTACGAGCAGTACTTC
TRBV28	TRBJ2-5	few	11	.	CARDNQETQYF	TGTGCCAGGGACAACCAAGAGACCCAGTACTTC
TRBV21-1	TRBJ1-2	.	16	.	CASSKDQQGEGYGYTF	TGTGCCAGCAGCAAAGACCAGCAGGGGGAGGGCTATGGCTACACCTTC
TRBV27	TRBJ2-7	.	14	TRBD2	CASCGAGASYEQYF	TGTGCCAGCTGTGGAGCGGGAGCAAGTTACGAGCAGTACTTC
TRBV10-3	TRBJ2-1	.	14	.	CAISAGLSYNEQFF	TGTGCCATCAGCGCAGGGCTTTCCTACAATGAGCAGTTCTTC
TRBV2	TRBJ1-2	few	15	.	CASRKEDRANYGYTF	TGTGCCAGCCGTAAGGAGGACAGAGCCAACTATGGCTACACCTTC